This T cell receptor beta chain comes out of a study of cytomegalovirus exposure and HLA in healthy donors. Study results and limitations: With DRB1 most and HLA-C fewest, TCR association rates differed between HLA loci in a later analysis. Judged likely to be a sequencing artifact was a cluster of highly shared sequence variants. Presence/absence analyses assumed roughly uniform sequencing depth across donors, which may not hold.

The PCR ran on 60 Vbeta and 13 Jbeta primers. Measured with immunoSEQ multiplex PCR; TCRdb has only the in-frame clones, and not every one. This sample has tens of thousands of clones, with approximately 80% found just once. Comments on this clone: Its target is not known.

The sequenced sample was PBMCs. The sequence derives from a man aged 30 to 45 in good health and CMV-seronegative.

The chain's CDR3 is CASSGGLALDTQYF. The CDR3, as DNA: TGTGCCAGCAGCGGGGGACTAGCTTTGGATACGCAGTATTTT. J is TRBJ2-3 and V is TRBV5-4; 9 bases match TRBD2. Germline trimming cut 4 bases from V and 6 bases from J; bases unmatched to any gene: 6. This CDR3 is built from 14 residues. In germline, CDR1 is SGHNT, CDR2 YYREEE (reference sequence).